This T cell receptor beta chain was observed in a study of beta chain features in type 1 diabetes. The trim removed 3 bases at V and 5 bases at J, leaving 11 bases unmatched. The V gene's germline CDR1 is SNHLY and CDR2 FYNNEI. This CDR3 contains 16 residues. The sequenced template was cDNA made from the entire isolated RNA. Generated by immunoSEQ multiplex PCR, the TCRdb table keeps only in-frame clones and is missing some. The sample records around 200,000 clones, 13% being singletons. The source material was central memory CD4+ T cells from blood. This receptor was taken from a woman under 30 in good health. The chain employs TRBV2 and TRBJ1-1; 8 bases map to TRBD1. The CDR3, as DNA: TGTGCCAGCAGTGAGACTCCAGGGGGCGCGGGGACTGAAGCTTTCTTT. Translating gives CASSETPGGAGTEAFF. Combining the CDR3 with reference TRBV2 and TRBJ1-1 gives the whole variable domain EPEVTQTPSHQVTQMGQEVILRCVPISNHLYFYWYRQILGQKVEFLVSFYNNEISEKSEIFDDQFSVERPDGSNFTLKIRSTKLEDSAMYFCASSETPGGAGTEAFFGQGTRLTVV.